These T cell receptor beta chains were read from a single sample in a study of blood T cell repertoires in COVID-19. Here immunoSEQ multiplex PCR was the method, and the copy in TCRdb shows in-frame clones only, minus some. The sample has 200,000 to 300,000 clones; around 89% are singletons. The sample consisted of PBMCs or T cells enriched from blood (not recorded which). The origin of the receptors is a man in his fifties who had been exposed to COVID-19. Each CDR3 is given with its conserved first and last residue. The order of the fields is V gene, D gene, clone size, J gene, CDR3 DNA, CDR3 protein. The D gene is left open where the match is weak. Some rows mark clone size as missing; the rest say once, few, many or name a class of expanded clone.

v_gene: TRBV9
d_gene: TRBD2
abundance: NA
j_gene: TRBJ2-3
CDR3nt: TGTGCCAGCAGCGAAGCGGGAGGGACCCTAAATACGCAGTATTTT
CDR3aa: CASSEAGGTLNTQYF

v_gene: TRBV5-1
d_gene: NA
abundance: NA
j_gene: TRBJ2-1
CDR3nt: TGCGCCAGCAGCTTGGGCATGGGGCTGTCCTACAATGAGCAGTTCTTC
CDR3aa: CASSLGMGLSYNEQFF

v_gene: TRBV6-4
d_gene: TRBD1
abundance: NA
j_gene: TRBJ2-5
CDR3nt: TGTGCCAGCAGGCCCTTGGGACAGGAGTTCCAAGAGACCCAGTACTTC
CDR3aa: CASRPLGQEFQETQYF

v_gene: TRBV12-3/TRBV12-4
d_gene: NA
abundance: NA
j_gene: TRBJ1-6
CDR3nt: TGTGCCAGCAGTTTTGGTAGAGATTCACCCCTCCACTTT
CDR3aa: CASSFGRDSPLHF

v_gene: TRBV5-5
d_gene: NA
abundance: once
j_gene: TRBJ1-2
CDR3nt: TGTGCCAGCATTAATGAACAGGTCTATGGCTACACCTTC
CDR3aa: CASINEQVYGYTF

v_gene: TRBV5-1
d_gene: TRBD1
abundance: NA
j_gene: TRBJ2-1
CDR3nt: TGCGCCAGCAGCTTGGCCGGGACAGACAATGAGCAGTTCTTC
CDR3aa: CASSLAGTDNEQFF

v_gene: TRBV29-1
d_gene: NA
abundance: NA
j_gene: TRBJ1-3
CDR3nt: TGCAGCGTTGAACCCAACTCTGGAAACACCATATATTTT
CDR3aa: CSVEPNSGNTIYF

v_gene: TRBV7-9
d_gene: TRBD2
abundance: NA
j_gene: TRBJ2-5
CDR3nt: TGTGCCAGCAGTTTTAACCAGCGGGGGGGACAAGAGACCCAGTACTTC
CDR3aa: CASSFNQRGGQETQYF

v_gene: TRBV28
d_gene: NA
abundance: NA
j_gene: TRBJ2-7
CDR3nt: TGTGCCAGCAGTTTAAGCGGGCTCGAGCAGTACTTC
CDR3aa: CASSLSGLEQYF

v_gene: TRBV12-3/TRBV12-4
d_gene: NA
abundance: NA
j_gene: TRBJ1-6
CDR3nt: TGTGCCAGCAGTTTACGGTTTAATTCACCCCTCCACTTT
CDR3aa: CASSLRFNSPLHF

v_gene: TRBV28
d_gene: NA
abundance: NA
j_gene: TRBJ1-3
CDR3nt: TGTGCCAGCAGTTTGGGGGGGGCTTTGGTAGACACCATATATTTT
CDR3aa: CASSLGGALVDTIYF

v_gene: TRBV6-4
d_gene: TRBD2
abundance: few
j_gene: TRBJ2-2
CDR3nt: TGTGCCAGCAGTGACTCCTCGGCGGGGGGGCCCGGGGAGCTGTTTTTT
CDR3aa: CASSDSSAGGPGELFF

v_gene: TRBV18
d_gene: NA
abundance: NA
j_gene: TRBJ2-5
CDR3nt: TGTGCCAGCTCACCACAGGAGGCTAGCTACGGGACCCAGTACTTC
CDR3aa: CASSPQEASYGTQYF

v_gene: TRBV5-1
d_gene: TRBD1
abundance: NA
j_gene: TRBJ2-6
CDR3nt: TGCGCCAGCAGCTTGGACAGGGGGCTCTTTTCTGGGGCCAACGTCCTGACTTTC
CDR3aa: CASSLDRGLFSGANVLTF

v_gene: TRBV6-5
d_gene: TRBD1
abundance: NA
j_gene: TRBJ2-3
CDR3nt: TGTGCCAGCAGTTTCCGGGACAGAGCAGATACGCAGTATTTT
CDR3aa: CASSFRDRADTQYF

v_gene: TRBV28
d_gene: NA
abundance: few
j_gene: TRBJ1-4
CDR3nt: TGTGCCAGCAGTACCTCGGGGGGTGCTAATGAAAAACTGTTTTTT
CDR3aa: CASSTSGGANEKLFF

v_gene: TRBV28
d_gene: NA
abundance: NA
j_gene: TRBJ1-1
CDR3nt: TGTGCCAGCAAGTTAGGTGGCGAGGGCACTGAAGCTTTCTTT
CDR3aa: CASKLGGEGTEAFF

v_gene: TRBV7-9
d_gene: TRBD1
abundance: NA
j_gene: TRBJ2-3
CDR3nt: TGTGCCAGCAGCTTAGCGTCGGGACAGGGCTACACAGATACGCAGTATTTT
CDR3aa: CASSLASGQGYTDTQYF

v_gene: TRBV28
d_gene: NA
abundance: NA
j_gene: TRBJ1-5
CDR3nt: TGTGCCAGCAGACGTGGAAGCGGTAGCAATCAGCCCCAGCATTTT
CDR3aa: CASRRGSGSNQPQHF

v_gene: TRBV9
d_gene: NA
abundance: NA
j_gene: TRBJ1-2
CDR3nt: TGTGCCAGCAGCGTAGGAAAAGTCCGGGATGGCTACACCTTC
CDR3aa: CASSVGKVRDGYTF

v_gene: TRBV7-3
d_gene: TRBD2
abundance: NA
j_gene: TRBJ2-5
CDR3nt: TGTGCCAGCAGTAAGACTAGCGGGAGGGCTTGGGAGACCCAGTACTTC
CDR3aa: CASSKTSGRAWETQYF

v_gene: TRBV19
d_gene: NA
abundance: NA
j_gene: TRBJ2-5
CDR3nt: TGTGCCAGTAGTATCGGCAGGGGACAGACCCAGTACTTC
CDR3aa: CASSIGRGQTQYF

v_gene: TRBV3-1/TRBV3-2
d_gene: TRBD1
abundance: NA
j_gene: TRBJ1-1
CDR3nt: TGTGCCAGCAGCCAAGCGACAGGGTTTGCCACTGAAGCTTTCTTT
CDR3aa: CASSQATGFATEAFF

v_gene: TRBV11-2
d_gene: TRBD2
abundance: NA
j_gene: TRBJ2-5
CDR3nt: TGTGCCAGCAGCTCTCGTCCACTAGCGGGAGAACGAGAGACCCAGTACTTC
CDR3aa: CASSSRPLAGERETQYF

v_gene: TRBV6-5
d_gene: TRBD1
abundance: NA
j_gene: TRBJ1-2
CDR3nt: TGTGCCAGCAGATCCGAGCGGGACAGGGAAAACGGCTACACCTTC
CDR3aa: CASRSERDRENGYTF

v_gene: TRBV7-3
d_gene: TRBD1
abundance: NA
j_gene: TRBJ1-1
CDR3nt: TGTGCCAGCAGCTCCCAGGGGGATCGCACTGAAGCTTTCTTT
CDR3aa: CASSSQGDRTEAFF

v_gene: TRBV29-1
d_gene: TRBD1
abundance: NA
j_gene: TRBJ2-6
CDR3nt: TGCAGCGTGGATACAGGGGTCGCCGGGCCTGGGGCCAACGTCCTGACTTTC
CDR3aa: CSVDTGVAGPGANVLTF

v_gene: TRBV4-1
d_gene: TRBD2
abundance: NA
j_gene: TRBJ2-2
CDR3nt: TGCGCCAGCAGCCCGGCGGGAGCCCCCTTTTCGAACACCGGGGAGCTGTTTTTT
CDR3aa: CASSPAGAPFSNTGELFF

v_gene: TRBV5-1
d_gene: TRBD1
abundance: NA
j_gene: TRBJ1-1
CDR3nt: TGCGCCAGCAGCTTGGGGGGGACAGGATTAACTGAAGCTTTCTTT
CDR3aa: CASSLGGTGLTEAFF

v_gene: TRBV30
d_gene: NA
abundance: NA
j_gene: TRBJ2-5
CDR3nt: TGTGCCTGGAGTCGAGAGACCCAGTACTTC
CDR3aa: CAWSRETQYF

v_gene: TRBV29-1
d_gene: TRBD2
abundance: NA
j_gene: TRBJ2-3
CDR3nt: TGCAGCGTTGAAGACCGGACTAGTCGTCTTACGCAGTATTTT
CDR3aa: CSVEDRTSRLTQYF

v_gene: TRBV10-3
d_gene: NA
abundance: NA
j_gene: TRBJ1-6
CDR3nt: TGTGCCATCAGTCCAACGAACAGGAATAATTCACCCCTCCACTTT
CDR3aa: CAISPTNRNNSPLHF

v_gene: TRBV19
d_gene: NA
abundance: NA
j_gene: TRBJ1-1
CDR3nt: TGTGCCAGTAGTAACGGACAGCTTATGAACACTGAAGCTTTCTTT
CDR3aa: CASSNGQLMNTEAFF

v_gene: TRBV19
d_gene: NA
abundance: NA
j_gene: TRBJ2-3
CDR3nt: TGTGCCAGTAGTCAGGCGCCGAGCACAGATACGCAGTATTTT
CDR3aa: CASSQAPSTDTQYF

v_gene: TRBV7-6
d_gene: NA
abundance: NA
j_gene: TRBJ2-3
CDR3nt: TGTGCCAGCAGCGCCACGGACAAGATTGGCACAGATACGCAGTATTTT
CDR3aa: CASSATDKIGTDTQYF

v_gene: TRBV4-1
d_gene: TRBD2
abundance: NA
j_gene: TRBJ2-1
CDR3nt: TGCGCCAGCAGCCAAGCCAGCGGGGGGCTCTACAATGAGCAGTTCTTC
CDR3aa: CASSQASGGLYNEQFF

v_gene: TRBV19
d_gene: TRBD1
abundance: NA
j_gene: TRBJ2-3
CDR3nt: TGTGCCAGTCGAGACAGGGGCACAGATACGCAGTATTTT
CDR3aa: CASRDRGTDTQYF

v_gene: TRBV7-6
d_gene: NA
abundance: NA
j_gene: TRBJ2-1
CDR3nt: TGTGCCAGCAGCTACGGACTTGCTACCTACAATGAGCAGTTCTTC
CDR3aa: CASSYGLATYNEQFF

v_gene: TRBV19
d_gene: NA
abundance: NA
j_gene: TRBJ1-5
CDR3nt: TGTGCCAGTAGTTCGGCAGGGGATGGTAATCAGCCCCAGCATTTT
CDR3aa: CASSSAGDGNQPQHF

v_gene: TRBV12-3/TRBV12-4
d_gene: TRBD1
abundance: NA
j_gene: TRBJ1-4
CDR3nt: TGTGCCAGCAGGGACAGGGGTGGTGAAAAACTGTTTTTT
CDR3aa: CASRDRGGEKLFF

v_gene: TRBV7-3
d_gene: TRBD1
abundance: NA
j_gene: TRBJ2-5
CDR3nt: TGTGCCAGCAGTCAGGGGGCCGGGAGACAAGAGACCCAGTACTTC
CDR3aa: CASSQGAGRQETQYF

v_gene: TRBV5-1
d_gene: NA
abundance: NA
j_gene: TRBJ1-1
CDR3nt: TGCGCCAGCACTCCAGGCCCGAACACTGAAGCTTTCTTT
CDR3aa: CASTPGPNTEAFF

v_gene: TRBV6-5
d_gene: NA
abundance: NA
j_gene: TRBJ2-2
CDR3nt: TGTGCCAGCAGTTCCAACGGGGAGCTGTTTTTT
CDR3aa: CASSSNGELFF

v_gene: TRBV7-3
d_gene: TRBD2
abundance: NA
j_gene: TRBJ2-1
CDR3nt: TGTGCCAGCAGCTTGAGACGACTAGCGGGGTTCCACAATGAGCAGTTCTTC
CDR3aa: CASSLRRLAGFHNEQFF

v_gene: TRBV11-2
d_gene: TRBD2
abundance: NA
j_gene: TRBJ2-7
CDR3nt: TGTGCCAGCACCCAGGCGGGGGGGAGCGACGAGCAGTACTTC
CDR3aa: CASTQAGGSDEQYF

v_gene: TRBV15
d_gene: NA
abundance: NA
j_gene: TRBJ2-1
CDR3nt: TGTGCCACCAGCAGACAATACAATGAGCAGTTCTTC
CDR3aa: CATSRQYNEQFF

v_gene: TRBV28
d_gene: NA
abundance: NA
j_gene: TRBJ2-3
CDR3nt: TGTGCCAGCCATTTACAGGGAGCAGATACGCAGTATTTT
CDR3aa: CASHLQGADTQYF

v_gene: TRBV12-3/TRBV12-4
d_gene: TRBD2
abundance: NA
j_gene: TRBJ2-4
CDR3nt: TGTGCCAGCAGTTTAAGACTAGCGGGGGGACAGTACTTC
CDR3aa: CASSLRLAGGQYF

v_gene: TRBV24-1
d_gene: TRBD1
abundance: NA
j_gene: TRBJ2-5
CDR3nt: TGTGCCACCAGTGATTCCATAACAGGGGTTGGAGAGACCCAGTACTTC
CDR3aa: CATSDSITGVGETQYF

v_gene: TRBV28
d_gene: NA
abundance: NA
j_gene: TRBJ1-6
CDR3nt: TGTGCCAGCAGTTTTCGAGGGAGGGCGGTCAATTCACCCCTCCACTTT
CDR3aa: CASSFRGRAVNSPLHF